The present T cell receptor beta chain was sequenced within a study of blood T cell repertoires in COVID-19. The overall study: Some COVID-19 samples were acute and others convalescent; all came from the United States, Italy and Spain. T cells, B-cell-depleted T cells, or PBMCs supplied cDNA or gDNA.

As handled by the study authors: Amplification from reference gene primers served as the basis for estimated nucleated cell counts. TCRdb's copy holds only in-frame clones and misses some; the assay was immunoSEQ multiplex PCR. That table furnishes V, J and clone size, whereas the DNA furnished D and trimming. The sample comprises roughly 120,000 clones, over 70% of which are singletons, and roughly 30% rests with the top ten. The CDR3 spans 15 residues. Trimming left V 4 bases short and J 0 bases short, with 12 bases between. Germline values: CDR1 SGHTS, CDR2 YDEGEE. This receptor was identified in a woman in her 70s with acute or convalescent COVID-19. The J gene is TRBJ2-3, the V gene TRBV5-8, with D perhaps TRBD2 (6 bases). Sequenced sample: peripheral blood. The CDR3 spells CASSRRGGSTDTQYF. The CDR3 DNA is TGTGCCAGCAGCCGACGTGGGGGGAGCACAGATACGCAGTATTTT.